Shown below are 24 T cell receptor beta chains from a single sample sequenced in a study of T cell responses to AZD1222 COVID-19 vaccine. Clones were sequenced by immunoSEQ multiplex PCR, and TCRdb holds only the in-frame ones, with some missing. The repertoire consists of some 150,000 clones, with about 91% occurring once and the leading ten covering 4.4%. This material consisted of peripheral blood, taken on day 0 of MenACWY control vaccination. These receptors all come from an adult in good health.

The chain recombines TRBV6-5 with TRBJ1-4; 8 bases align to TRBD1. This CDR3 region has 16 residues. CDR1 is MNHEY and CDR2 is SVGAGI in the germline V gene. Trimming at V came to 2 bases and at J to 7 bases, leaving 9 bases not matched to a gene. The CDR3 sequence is CASSYTYGRGREKLFF. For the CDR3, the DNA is TGTGCCAGCAGTTACACCTACGGCAGGGGGCGTGAAAAACTGTTTTTT.

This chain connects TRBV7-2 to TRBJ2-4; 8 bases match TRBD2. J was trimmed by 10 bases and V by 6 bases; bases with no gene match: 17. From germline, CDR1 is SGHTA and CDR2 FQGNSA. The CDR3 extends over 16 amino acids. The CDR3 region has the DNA TGTGCCAGCAGAGGGATCTCCAACGGGAGGGGTTTGATTCAGTACTTC. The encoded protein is CASRGISNGRGLIQYF. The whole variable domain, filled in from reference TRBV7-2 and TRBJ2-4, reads GAGVSQSPSNKVTEKGKDVELRCDPISGHTALYWYRQSLGQGLEFLIYFQGNSAPDKSGLPSDRFSAERTGGSVSTLTIQRTQQEDSAVYLCASRGISNGRGLIQYFGAGTRLSVL.

For the CDR3, the DNA is TGCGCCAGCAGCTTGCTGGGGGGAGGAGAGACCCAGTACTTC. Translating gives CASSLLGGGETQYF. This chain links TRBV5-1 with TRBJ2-5, with D possibly TRBD2 on 6 matching bases. This CDR3 is 14 amino acids long. CDR1 SGHRS and CDR2 YFSETQ come from the germline V gene. The ends were cut back, 1 base at V and 4 bases at J, with 11 bases in the middle.

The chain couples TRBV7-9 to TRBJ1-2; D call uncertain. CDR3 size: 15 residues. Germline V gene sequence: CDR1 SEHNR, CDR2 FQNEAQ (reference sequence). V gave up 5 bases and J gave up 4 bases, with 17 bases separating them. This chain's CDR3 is CASSPEAAPLYGYTF. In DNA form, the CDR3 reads TGTGCCAGCAGCCCCGAGGCCGCACCCCTCTATGGCTACACCTTC.

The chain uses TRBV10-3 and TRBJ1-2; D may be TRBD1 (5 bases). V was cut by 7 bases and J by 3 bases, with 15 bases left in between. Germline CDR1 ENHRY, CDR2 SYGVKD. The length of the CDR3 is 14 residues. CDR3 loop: CAITRDSRDYGYTF. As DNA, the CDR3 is TGTGCCATCACCCGGGACTCTCGGGACTATGGCTACACCTTC.

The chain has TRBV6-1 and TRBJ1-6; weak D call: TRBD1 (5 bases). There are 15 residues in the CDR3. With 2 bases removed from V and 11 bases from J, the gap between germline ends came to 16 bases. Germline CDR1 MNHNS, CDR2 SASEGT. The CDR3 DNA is TGTGCCAGCAGTGAATACGGGGCTTGGGAGACACCCCTCCACTTT. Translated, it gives CASSEYGAWETPLHF.

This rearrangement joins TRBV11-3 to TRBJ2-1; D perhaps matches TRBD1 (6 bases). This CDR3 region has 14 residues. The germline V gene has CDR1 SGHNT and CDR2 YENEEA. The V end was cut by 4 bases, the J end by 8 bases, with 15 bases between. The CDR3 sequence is CASSSRPGDHEQFF. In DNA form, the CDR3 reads TGTGCCAGCAGCTCCCGGCCAGGGGACCATGAGCAGTTCTTC.

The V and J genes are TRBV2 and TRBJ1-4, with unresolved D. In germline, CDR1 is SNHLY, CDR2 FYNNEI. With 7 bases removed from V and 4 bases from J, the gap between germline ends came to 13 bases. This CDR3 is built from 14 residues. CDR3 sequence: CASNSLGINEKLFF. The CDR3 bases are TGTGCCAGCAATAGTTTGGGAATTAATGAAAAACTGTTTTTT.

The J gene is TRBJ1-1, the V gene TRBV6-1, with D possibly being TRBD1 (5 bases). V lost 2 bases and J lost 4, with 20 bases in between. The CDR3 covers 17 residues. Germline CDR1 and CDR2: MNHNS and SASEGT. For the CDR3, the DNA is TGTGCCAGCAGTGAAAGGAGCACCCTGGGGGGGAGCACTGAAGCTTTCTTT. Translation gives CASSERSTLGGSTEAFF.

CDR3 DNA sequence: TGTGCCAGCAGCCCCCTCGGGGACAGCAGTACCCTCGGAGAGCAGTACTTC. This gives the protein CASSPLGDSSTLGEQYF. This sequence joins TRBV9 and TRBJ2-7; 7 bases agree with TRBD1. This CDR3 spans 17 amino acids. CDR1 is SGDLS, CDR2 YYNGEE, per germline. The ends lost 4 bases at V and 7 bases at J; junction bases unmatched: 20.

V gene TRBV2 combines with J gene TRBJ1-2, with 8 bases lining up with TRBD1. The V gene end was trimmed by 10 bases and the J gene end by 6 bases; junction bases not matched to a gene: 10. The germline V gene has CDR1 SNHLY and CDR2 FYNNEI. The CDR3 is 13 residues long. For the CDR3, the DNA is TGTGCCACCAAGTCCCCGGGACAGGATGGCTACACCTTC. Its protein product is CATKSPGQDGYTF.

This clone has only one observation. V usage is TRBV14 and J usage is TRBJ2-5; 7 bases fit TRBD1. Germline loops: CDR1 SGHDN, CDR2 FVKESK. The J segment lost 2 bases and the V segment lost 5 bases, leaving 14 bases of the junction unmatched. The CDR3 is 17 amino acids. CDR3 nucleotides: TGTGCCAGCAGCTCTCACAGGGGCGGAAGTTTTCAAGAGACCCAGTACTTC. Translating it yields CASSSHRGGSFQETQYF.

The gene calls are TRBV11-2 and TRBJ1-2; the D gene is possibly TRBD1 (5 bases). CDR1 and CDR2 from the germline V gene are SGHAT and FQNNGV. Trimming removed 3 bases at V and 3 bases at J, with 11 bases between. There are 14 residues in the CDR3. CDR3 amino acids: CASSFGGSDYGYTF. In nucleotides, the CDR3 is TGTGCCAGCAGCTTCGGGGGTTCGGACTATGGCTACACCTTC.

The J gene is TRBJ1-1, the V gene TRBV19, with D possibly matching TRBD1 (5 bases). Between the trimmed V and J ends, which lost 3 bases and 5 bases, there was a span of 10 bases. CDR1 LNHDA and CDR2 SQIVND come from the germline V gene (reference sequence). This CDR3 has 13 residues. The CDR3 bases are TGTGCCAGTAGTATGGGACTTAGAACTGAAGCTTTCTTT. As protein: CASSMGLRTEAFF. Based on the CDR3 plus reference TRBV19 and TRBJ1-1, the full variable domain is DGGITQSPKYLFRKEGQNVTLSCEQNLNHDAMYWYRQDPGQGLRLIYYSQIVNDFQKGDIAEGYSVSREKKESFPLTVTSAQKNPTAFYLCASSMGLRTEAFFGQGTRLTVV.

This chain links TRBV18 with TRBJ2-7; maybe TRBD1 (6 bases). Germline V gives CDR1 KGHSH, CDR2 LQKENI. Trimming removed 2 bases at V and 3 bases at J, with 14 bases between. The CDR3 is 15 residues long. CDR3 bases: TGTGCCAGCTCACCAGGGATAGGACAGAACTACGAGCAGTACTTC. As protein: CASSPGIGQNYEQYF.

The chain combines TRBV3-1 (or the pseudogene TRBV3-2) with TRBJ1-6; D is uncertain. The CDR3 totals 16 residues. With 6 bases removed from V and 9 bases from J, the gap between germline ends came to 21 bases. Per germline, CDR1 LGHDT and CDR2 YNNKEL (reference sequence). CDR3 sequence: CASSKVPGFQASPLHF. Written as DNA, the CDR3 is TGTGCCAGCAGTAAAGTCCCGGGATTCCAGGCTTCACCCCTCCACTTT.

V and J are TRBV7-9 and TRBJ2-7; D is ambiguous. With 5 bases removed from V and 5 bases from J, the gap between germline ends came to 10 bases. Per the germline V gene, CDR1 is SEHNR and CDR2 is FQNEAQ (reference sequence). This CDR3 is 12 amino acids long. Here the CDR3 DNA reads TGTGCCAGCAGCCACGGTGGGGACGAGCAGTACTTC. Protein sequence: CASSHGGDEQYF.

The CDR3 loop is CASSLDGNTIYF. As DNA, the CDR3 is TGTGCCAGCAGTTTGGATGGAAACACCATATATTTT. This chain joins TRBV12-3 or TRBV12-4 and TRBJ1-3; D gene ambiguous. This CDR3 has 12 residues. Trimming left V 3 bases short and J 3 bases short, with 3 bases between.

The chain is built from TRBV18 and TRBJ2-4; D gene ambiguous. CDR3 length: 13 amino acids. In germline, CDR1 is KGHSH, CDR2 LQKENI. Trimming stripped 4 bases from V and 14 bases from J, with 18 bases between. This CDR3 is CASSQLDIGPEYF. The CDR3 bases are TGTGCCAGCTCACAACTCGACATCGGGCCCGAGTACTTC.

For the CDR3, the DNA is TGCGCCAGCAGCCAAGAGGGGAAGGAAAGTCTGTTTTTT. This gives the protein CASSQEGKESLFF. The J gene is TRBJ1-4, the V gene TRBV4-1; no clear D. V gave up 0 bases and J gave up 14 bases, with 13 bases separating them. This CDR3 comprises 13 residues. Per the germline V gene, CDR1 is MGHRA and CDR2 is YSYEKL.

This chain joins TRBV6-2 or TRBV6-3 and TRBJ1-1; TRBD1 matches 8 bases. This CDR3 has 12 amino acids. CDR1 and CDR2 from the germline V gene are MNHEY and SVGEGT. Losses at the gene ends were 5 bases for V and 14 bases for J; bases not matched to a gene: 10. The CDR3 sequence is CASSRGGTGRFF. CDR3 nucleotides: TGTGCCAGCAGTAGAGGGGGGACAGGTCGGTTCTTT.

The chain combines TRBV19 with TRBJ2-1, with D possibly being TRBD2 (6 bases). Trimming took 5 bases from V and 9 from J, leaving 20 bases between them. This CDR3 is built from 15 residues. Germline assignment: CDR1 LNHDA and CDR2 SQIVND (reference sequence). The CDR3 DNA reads TGTGCCAGTAGTGACGGGACTTTTGGGTGGGGTGAGCAGTTCTTC. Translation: CASSDGTFGWGEQFF.

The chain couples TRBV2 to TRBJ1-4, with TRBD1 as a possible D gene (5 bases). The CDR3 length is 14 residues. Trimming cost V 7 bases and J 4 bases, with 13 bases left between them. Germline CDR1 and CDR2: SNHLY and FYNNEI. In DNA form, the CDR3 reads TGTGCCAGCAAGGGGTTGGGACTTAATGAAAAACTGTTTTTT. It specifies CASKGLGLNEKLFF.

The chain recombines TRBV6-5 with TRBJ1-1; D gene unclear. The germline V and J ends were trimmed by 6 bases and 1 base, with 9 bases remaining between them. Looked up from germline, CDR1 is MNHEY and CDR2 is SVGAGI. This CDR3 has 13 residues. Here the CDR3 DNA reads TGTGCCAGCAGCCTCCCACCGAACACTGAAGCTTTCTTT. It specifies CASSLPPNTEAFF.